This is a list of T cell receptor beta chains from one sample in a study of cytomegalovirus exposure and HLA in healthy donors. The table came from immunoSEQ multiplex PCR; TCRdb's copy has only in-frame clones and leaves some out. The sample has around 150,000 clones; roughly 68% are singletons. The sequenced sample was PBMCs. These receptors were collected from a man aged 25 to 40 in good health and CMV-seropositive. Each CDR3 is given with its conserved first and last residue. D genes are given only for firm matches. Expanded clones get a size class; other rows say once, few or many, or leave the size out.

TRBJ2-1 | TRBD1 | - | TRBV11-3 | CASSRGQGQYNEQFF | TGTGCCAGCAGCCGTGGACAGGGCCAATACAATGAGCAGTTCTTC
TRBJ1-4 | - | - | TRBV5-1 | CASSPGIGNEKLFF | TGCGCCAGCAGCCCGGGGATCGGTAATGAAAAACTGTTTTTT
TRBJ1-2 | - | - | TRBV10-3 | CAISPQGTNYGYTF | TGTGCCATCAGCCCACAGGGAACTAACTATGGCTACACCTTC
TRBJ2-3 | TRBD2 | once | TRBV9 | CASSVVGAGGRLQDTQYF | TGTGCCAGCAGCGTAGTGGGAGCGGGAGGCCGACTGCAAGATACGCAGTATTTT
TRBJ2-3 | - | - | TRBV9 | CASSSGETATQYF | TGTGCCAGCAGTTCCGGGGAGACGGCAACGCAGTATTTT
TRBJ2-4 | TRBD2 | once | TRBV27 | CASSGGSGSKNIQYF | TGTGCCAGCAGCGGGGGAAGCGGGAGCAAAAACATTCAGTACTTC
TRBJ2-7 | TRBD2 | - | TRBV27 | CASSRLAGNYEQYF | TGTGCCAGCAGTCGACTAGCGGGGAACTACGAGCAGTACTTC
TRBJ1-1 | - | few | TRBV27 | CASSFRMNTEAFF | TGTGCCAGCAGTTTCAGAATGAACACTGAAGCTTTCTTT
TRBJ2-1 | TRBD2 | - | TRBV5-1 | CASSLFPSGRVEQFF | TGCGCCAGCAGCCTATTTCCTAGCGGGAGGGTAGAGCAGTTCTTC
TRBJ2-1 | - | - | TRBV10-1 | CASSESTYNEQFF | TGCGCCAGCAGTGAGTCGACTTACAATGAGCAGTTCTTC
TRBJ2-3 | - | few | TRBV30 | CAWSATGTDTQYF | TGTGCCTGGAGTGCGACAGGCACAGATACGCAGTATTTT
TRBJ1-3 | - | - | TRBV10-1 | CASSESGPHSGNTIYF | TGCGCCAGCAGTGAGTCGGGCCCACACTCTGGAAACACCATATATTTT
TRBJ1-2 | TRBD1 | - | TRBV6-5 | CASSHLGQGHTF | TGTGCCAGCAGTCACCTCGGACAGGGCCACACCTTC
TRBJ1-5 | - | few | TRBV19 | CASRDRDYSNQPQHF | TGTGCCAGTAGGGACAGAGACTATAGCAATCAGCCCCAGCATTTT
TRBJ1-1 | TRBD1 | - | TRBV10-3 | CAISERQGKNTEAFF | TGTGCCATCAGTGAGAGACAGGGTAAAAACACTGAAGCTTTCTTT
TRBJ2-7 | - | - | TRBV5-6 | CASSLVQGRDEQYF | TGTGCCAGCAGCTTGGTCCAGGGTCGGGACGAGCAGTACTTC
TRBJ2-7 | TRBD1 | few | TRBV27 | CASSVRQGNYGYEQYF | TGTGCCAGCAGTGTAAGACAGGGTAACTATGGCTACGAGCAGTACTTC
TRBJ2-7 | - | - | TRBV4-1 | CASSQDRSSVYEQYF | TGCGCCAGCAGCCAAGATAGGTCTAGCGTCTACGAGCAGTACTTC
TRBJ2-5 | TRBD2 | - | TRBV5-4 | CASSLTSGSEQETQYF | TGTGCCAGCAGCTTGACTAGCGGGAGTGAACAAGAGACCCAGTACTTC
TRBJ2-1 | TRBD1 | - | TRBV10-1 | CASSSGQEDNEQFF | TGCGCCAGCAGTTCGGGACAGGAGGACAATGAGCAGTTCTTC
TRBJ1-4 | TRBD1 | - | TRBV25-1 | CASSEGQGVNEKLFF | TGTGCCAGCAGTGAAGGACAGGGGGTTAATGAAAAACTGTTTTTT
TRBJ2-7 | - | - | TRBV29-1 | CSAIRVGVEQYF | TGCAGCGCCATTAGGGTAGGGGTCGAGCAGTACTTC
TRBJ1-4 | - | - | TRBV4-1 | CASSQVRQPATNEKLFF | TGCGCCAGCAGCCAAGTGAGACAGCCTGCAACTAATGAAAAACTGTTTTTT
TRBJ2-2 | TRBD1 | - | TRBV12-5 | CASGNPPTGKNTGELFF | TGTGCTAGTGGTAACCCCCCGACAGGGAAAAACACCGGGGAGCTGTTTTTT
TRBJ2-7 | - | few | TRBV19 | CASSILGQTYEQYF | TGTGCCAGTAGTATTCTGGGACAAACCTACGAGCAGTACTTC
TRBJ2-5 | - | few | TRBV9 | CASSASQETQYF | TGTGCCAGCAGCGCATCCCAAGAGACCCAGTACTTC
TRBJ2-3 | - | - | TRBV29-1 | CSVGPGLHTDTQYF | TGCAGCGTCGGACCGGGACTCCACACAGATACGCAGTATTTT